This T cell receptor beta chain was sequenced during a study of T cell responses to AZD1222 COVID-19 vaccine. On the study more broadly: The study pooled second doses at about 4 or about 12 weeks. General study results and limits: It was only 6 or 7 AZD1222 recipients who were seropositive at baseline.

The V gene's germline CDR1 is SGHDT and CDR2 YYEEEE. This CDR3 has 15 residues. The J segment lost 4 bases and the V segment lost 3 bases, leaving 5 bases of the junction unmatched. Produced via immunoSEQ multiplex PCR; TCRdb's table is partial and in-frame only. The sample yields roughly 97,000 clones, over 80% seen once. Comments on this clone: Its cognate antigen is unknown.

The V gene is TRBV5-6, the J gene TRBJ1-2, with TRBD1 matching 11 bases. This specimen was peripheral blood, taken on day 0 of AZD1222 vaccination. The receptor was derived from an adult in good health. The CDR3 loop reads CASSYGTGGPYGYTF. CDR3 in DNA: TGTGCCAGCAGCTATGGGACAGGGGGTCCCTATGGCTACACCTTC.